What follows describes a single TCR beta chain. Time point noted: persistent/refractory GD, antithyroid drugs over 5 years with positive TRAb. With RNA extracted from PBMCs as input, the TCR library was made. The source of the sample is a study of regulatory T cells in long-lasting Graves disease. Arm-PCR of CDR3 regions and iRepertoire HTBI primers were the basis on which TCR beta libraries were built. In TCRdb, the multiplex PCR reads were re-called with MiXCR into one record per CDR3 protein. Counted here are fewer than 550,000 distinct CDR3 sequences, around a fifth occurring once; the ten biggest clones make up roughly 6.9%. Per the germline V gene, CDR1 is LGHNA and CDR2 is YNFKEQ. Trimming removed 2 bases from V and 4 bases from J, with 17 bases in between. The CDR3 has 16 residues.

The chain combines TRBV4-2 with TRBJ1-1, with D tentatively TRBD1 (6 bases). The source of this sequence is a female donor with Graves disease. The sample in question was peripheral blood mononuclear cells (PBMCs), obtained when the disease was refractory, from a patient treated with antithyroid drugs. The CDR3 sequence is CASSQKQGRGSTEAFF. The CDR3 DNA follows: TGTGCCAGCAGCCAAAAACAGGGCCGCGGGAGCACTGAAGCTTTCTTT.